This TCR beta chain was identified in a study of shared clonotypes between healthy human individuals. Worth noting for this clone: This sample includes further DNA sequences coding for the same CDR3.

Evenly divided among several immunoSEQ plates was the genomic DNA of each subset. Data came from immunoSEQ multiplex PCR; TCRdb stores just in-frame clones and leaves some out. The sample yields nearly 2 million clones, approximately 94% seen once. This CDR3 contains 12 residues. Germline V gene lookup returns CDR1 MNHEY and CDR2 SMNVEV (reference sequence). Trimming left V 5 bases short and J 4 bases short, with 9 bases between. Terminally differentiated effector memory CD45RA+ cells were excluded by CCR7 positive selection of CD45RO-negative cells. The sample consisted of naive CD8+ T cells sorted from blood. This chain links TRBV27 with TRBJ2-7; D may be TRBD1 (6 bases). This TCR derives from a man aged 18 to 35 in good health. The CDR3 region is CASSPQGYEQYF. CDR3 coding DNA: TGTGCCAGCAGTCCACAGGGTTACGAGCAGTACTTC.